This T cell receptor (beta chain) was recovered during a study of shared clonotypes between healthy human individuals. At the level of the study: CD4 naive and memory got three plates each, CD8 naive two, CD8 memory one.

The assay was immunoSEQ multiplex PCR, and TCRdb's table has in-frame clones only and misses some. This table has 2 million to 3 million clones, 93% appearing once. The CDR3 totals 15 residues. Trimming took 3 bases from V and 3 from J; bases not matched to a gene: 4. CDR1 SGDLS and CDR2 YYNGEE come from the germline V gene. Study-level results: Among non-shared clonotypes, generation probabilities were lower than among those shared by all four donors.

Caucasian adults residing in Nashville, Tennessee made up all the donors. A remark on this clone: The antigen remains undetermined.

The sequence was obtained from a man younger than 35 in good health. Some clones in this sample may be carry-over from other donors' samples. The genes are TRBV9 and TRBJ2-1, with 9 bases lining up with TRBD1. Material for sequencing was naive CD4+ T cells from PBMCs. Subset of the sample: CD45RA+ positively selected. The CDR3 region is CASSATGGNYNEQFF. DNA for the CDR3: TGTGCCAGCAGCGCGACAGGGGGGAACTACAATGAGCAGTTCTTC.